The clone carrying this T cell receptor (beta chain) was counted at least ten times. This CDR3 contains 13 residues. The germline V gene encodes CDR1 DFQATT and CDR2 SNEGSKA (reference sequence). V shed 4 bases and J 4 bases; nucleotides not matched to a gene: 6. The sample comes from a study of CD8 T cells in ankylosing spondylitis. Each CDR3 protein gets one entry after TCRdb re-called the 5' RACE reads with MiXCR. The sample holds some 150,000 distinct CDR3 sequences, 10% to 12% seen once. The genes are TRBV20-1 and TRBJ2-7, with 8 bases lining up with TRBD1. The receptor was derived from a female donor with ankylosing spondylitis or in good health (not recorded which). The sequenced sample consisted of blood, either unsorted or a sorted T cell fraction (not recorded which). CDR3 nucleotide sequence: TGCAGTGCTAACTCGCGACAGGGGTACGAGCAGTACTTC. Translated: CSANSRQGYEQYF.